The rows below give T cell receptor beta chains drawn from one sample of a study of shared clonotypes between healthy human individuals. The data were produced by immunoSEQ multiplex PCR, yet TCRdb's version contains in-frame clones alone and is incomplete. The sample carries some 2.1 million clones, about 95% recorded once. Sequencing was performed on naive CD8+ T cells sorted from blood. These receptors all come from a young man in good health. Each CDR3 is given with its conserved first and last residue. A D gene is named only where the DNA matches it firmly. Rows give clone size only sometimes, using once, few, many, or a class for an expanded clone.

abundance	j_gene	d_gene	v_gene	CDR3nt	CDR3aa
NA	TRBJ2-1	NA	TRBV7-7	TGTGCTAGCAGCTTAGGGGGTCCCTTAGTGGGTGAGCAGTTCTTC	CASSLGGPLVGEQFF
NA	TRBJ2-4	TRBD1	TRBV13	TGTGCCAGCAGCTTAAGGGGGCTAGCCAAAAACATTCAGTACTTC	CASSLRGLAKNIQYF
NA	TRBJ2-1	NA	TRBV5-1	TGCGCCAGCAGCTTGGGGGGTGGCTCCTACAATGAGCAGTTCTTC	CASSLGGGSYNEQFF
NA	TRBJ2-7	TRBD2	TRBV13	TGTGCCAGCAGCTCCCGCGGGGGGAGTTCCTACGAGCAGTACTTC	CASSSRGGSSYEQYF
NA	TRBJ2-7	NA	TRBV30	TGTGCCTGGAGTCTGAATACCTACGAGCAGTACTTC	CAWSLNTYEQYF
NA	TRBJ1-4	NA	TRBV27	TGTGCCAGCAGTCTCGAAGGGGGGCACGGTGAAAAACTGTTTTTT	CASSLEGGHGEKLFF
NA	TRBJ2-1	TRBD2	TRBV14	TGTGCCAGCAGCCAAGTGGAGCGGGAGGTTCTCCACAATGAGCAGTTCTTC	CASSQVEREVLHNEQFF
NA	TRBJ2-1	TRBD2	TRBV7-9	TGTGCCAGCAGCTCGTTTCAGGGAGGGTACAATGAGCAGTTCTTC	CASSSFQGGYNEQFF
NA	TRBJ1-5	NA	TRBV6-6	TGTGCCAGCAGTTACCCTACAGGGACCGACCAGCCCCAGCATTTT	CASSYPTGTDQPQHF
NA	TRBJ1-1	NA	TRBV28	TGTGCCAGCAGTTTGAGTAAGGTTACTGAAGCTTTCTTT	CASSLSKVTEAFF
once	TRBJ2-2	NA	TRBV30	TGTGCCTGGAGTGTAGTGGGGGGCATCGCCGGGGAGCTGTTTTTT	CAWSVVGGIAGELFF
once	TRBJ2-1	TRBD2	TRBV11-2	TGTGCCAGCAGCTTAGACGCGGGACTAGCTCACCATGAGCAGTTCTTC	CASSLDAGLAHHEQFF
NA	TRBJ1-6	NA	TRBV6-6	TGTGCCAGCAGTTACTCGGCGGAAAATAATTCACCCCTCCACTTT	CASSYSAENNSPLHF
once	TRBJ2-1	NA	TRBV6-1	TGTGCCAGCAGTGAATGGGGCAGTAACTCCTACAATGAGCAGTTCTTC	CASSEWGSNSYNEQFF
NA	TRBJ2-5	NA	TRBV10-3	TGTGCCATCCGACTGGGAGGCGACCAAGAGACCCAGTACTTC	CAIRLGGDQETQYF
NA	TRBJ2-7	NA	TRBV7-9	TGTGCCAGCAGCAATGCAGGGGCGCTATCCTACGAGCAGTACTTC	CASSNAGALSYEQYF
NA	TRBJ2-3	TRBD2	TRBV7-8	TGTGCCAGCAGCTTATATACAGCGGGGATAGGCACAGATACGCAGTATTTT	CASSLYTAGIGTDTQYF
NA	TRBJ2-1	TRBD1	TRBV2	TGTGCCAGCAGCCGGACCGGGACAGGGCCGGATGAGCAGTTCTTC	CASSRTGTGPDEQFF
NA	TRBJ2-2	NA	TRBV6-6	TGTGCCAGCAGTGGACTTAGACCCGGGGAGCTGTTTTTT	CASSGLRPGELFF
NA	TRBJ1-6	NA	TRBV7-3	TGTGCCAGCAGCTTAAAAGCAGGGACGAATTCACCCCTCCACTTT	CASSLKAGTNSPLHF
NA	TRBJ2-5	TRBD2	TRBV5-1	TGCGCCAGCAGCTTGTTGGGGCTAGCGGGGGGCACACAAGAGGCCCAGTACTTC	CASSLLGLAGGTQEAQYF
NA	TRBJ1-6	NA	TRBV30	TGTGCCTGGGACTCTCTATCGTCACCCCTCCACTTT	CAWDSLSSPLHF